This TCR beta chain was recovered during a study of CD4 T cells in relation to SARS-CoV-2 and coronaviruses. At the level of the study: The restricting HLA molecule for shared crossreactive spike epitopes was mapped. The study's findings and limits: Each donor contributed either pre-pandemic or post-infection samples, not both.

The CDR3 covers 13 residues. CDR1 and CDR2 (germline): LGHNT, FRNRAP. V was clipped by 0 bases and J by 5 bases, with 7 bases between them. Before the COVID-19 pandemic, during about 2011-2018, CD4+ T cells were taken from unexposed donors. Isolation of CD4+ T cells took place after nine to ten days in culture. This clone was seen once. Antigen: not known. Libraries were prepared by immunoSEQ multiplex PCR; TCRdb keeps only in-frame clonotypes and omits some of them. The sample yields 10,000 to 15,000 clones, less than 70% seen once. What was sequenced was CD4+ T cells from PBMCs, cultured in vitro. The origin of this receptor is a human donor in good health. The V call is TRBV12-5, the J call TRBJ2-5, with no clear D. The CDR3 protein is CASGLVGLETQYF. The CDR3 coding sequence is TGTGCTAGTGGTTTGGTAGGTCTTGAGACCCAGTACTTC. Together with reference TRBV12-5 and TRBJ2-5, the CDR3 gives the full variable domain: DARVTQTPRHKVTEMGQEVTMRCQPILGHNTVFWYRQTMMQGLELLAYFRNRAPLDDSGMPKDRFSAEMPDATLATLKIQPSEPRDSAVYFCASGLVGLETQYFGPGTRLLVL.